Described below is a single T cell receptor beta chain sequence and its context. Its antigen is not known. This sample is drawn from a study of shared clonotypes between healthy human individuals. Whole-study context: CD4 naive and CD4 memory each took three plates per donor, while CD8 naive took two and CD8 memory one.

Study-wide points: Sharing of clonotypes among donors was expected to vary with sequencing depth. Naive subsets usually exceeded memory subsets in estimated richness.

The CDR3 extends over 16 amino acids. Trimming took 1 base from V and 8 from J; bases not matched to a gene: 10. The V gene's germline CDR1 is LNHNV and CDR2 YYDKDF (reference sequence). The data were produced by immunoSEQ multiplex PCR, yet TCRdb's version contains in-frame clones alone and is incomplete. The sample lists about 2.1 million clones, roughly 95% seen once, with around 1.8% in the top ten. CD45RO-negative, CCR7-positively selected cells formed the naive CD8 fraction, excluding terminally differentiated effector memory CD45RA+ cells. The healthy adult donors were HIV-negative and reported no recent acute infections or vaccinations.

This TCR was recovered from a man in his late teens or twenties in good health. Some clones in this sample may be carry-over from other donors' samples. Sequencing was done on a sample of naive CD8+ T cells from PBMCs. This chain links TRBV15 with TRBJ2-1; 8 bases align to TRBD2. The CDR3 DNA follows: TGTGCCACCAGCAGAGTTTCTACTGCGGGAGGAGATGAGCAGTTCTTC. Amino acid sequence: CATSRVSTAGGDEQFF. The full variable domain, its missing parts supplied by reference TRBV15 and TRBJ2-1, is DAMVIQNPRYQVTQFGKPVTLSCSQTLNHNVMYWYQQKSSQAPKLLFHYYDKDFNNEADTPDNFQSRRPNTSFCFLDIRSPGLGDTAMYLCATSRVSTAGGDEQFFGPGTRLTVL.